The subject of this entry is one T cell receptor beta chain. Antigen unknown. Germline CDR1 SGHAT, CDR2 FQNNGV. The CDR3 covers 14 residues. Trimming removed 5 bases from V and 8 bases from J, with 16 bases in between. The entry originates in a study of CD8 T cells in ankylosing spondylitis. The study's findings and limits: Past studies reported some motif variants in reactive arthritis synovial fluid and blood. Several highly homologous variants made up a TCR beta motif that seemed to typify ankylosing spondylitis blood.

MiXCR was run by TCRdb on the 5' RACE reads, yielding one entry per CDR3 protein. In the table there are around 770,000 distinct CDR3 sequences, 10% to 15% of which are singletons. This clonotype was sampled from a male donor with ankylosing spondylitis. Sequencing was carried out using blood, either unsorted or a sorted T cell fraction (not recorded which). This chain joins TRBV11-2 and TRBJ2-1; D unresolved. The CDR3 DNA reads as TGTGCCAGCAGCCTAGGATGGCAAAGCGATGAGCAGTTCTTC. Its protein is CASSLGWQSDEQFF.